The next 10 T cell receptor beta chains were all read from a single sample in a study of ipilimumab plus nivolumab after autologous stem cell transplantation (dated by TCRdb to the early 2020s). Libraries were made using the immunoSEQ multiplex PCR assay. TCRdb took this table from immuneACCESS and kept in-frame rearrangements with V and J called. Such tables lack part of the clones; where checked against another copy, unresolved V genes explain under half of the gap, and the rest is unexplained. The sample table records 20,000 to 25,000 clones; just over 75% of these occur just once. The ten biggest clones cover over 15% of the sample. The source material was PBMCs, sampled in a trial of ipilimumab plus nivolumab as post-transplant consolidation. The origin of the receptors is a male donor with diffuse large B-cell lymphoma.

This rearrangement joins TRBV18 to TRBJ2-7, with a tentative D call TRBD1 (5 bases). The CDR3 runs to 13 residues. Germline assignment: CDR1 KGHSH and CDR2 LQKENI. The germline V and J ends were trimmed by 5 bases and 4 bases, with 12 bases remaining between them. As DNA, the CDR3 is TGTGCCAGCTCATCTATGCAGGGTTACGAGCAGTACTTC. Its translation: CASSSMQGYEQYF.

The J gene is TRBJ2-2, the V gene TRBV7-3; 10 bases are shared with TRBD1. The CDR3 runs to 18 residues. Germline V gene lookup returns CDR1 SGHTA and CDR2 FQGTGA. Trimming cost V 5 bases and J 5 bases; bases outside gene matches: 14. CDR3 in amino acids: CASSPGGPGTGVTGELFF. The CDR3 DNA reads TGTGCCAGCAGCCCGGGGGGCCCGGGGACAGGGGTTACCGGGGAGCTGTTTTTT. The entire variable domain, with the rest obtained from reference TRBV7-3 and TRBJ2-2, is as follows: GAGVSQTPSNKVTEKGKYVELRCDPISGHTALYWYRQSLGQGPEFLIYFQGTGAADDSGLPNDRFFAVRPEGSVSTLKIQRTERGDSAVYLCASSPGGPGTGVTGELFFGEGSRLTVL.

V usage is TRBV11-2 and J usage is TRBJ2-7; the D gene is possibly TRBD2 (7 bases). Germline V gives CDR1 SGHAT, CDR2 FQNNGV. The CDR3 has 16 amino acids. V lost 7 bases and J 3 bases, leaving 22 bases between the germline ends. Here the CDR3 reads CASTLSGGGLNYEQYF. DNA of the CDR3: TGTGCCAGCACGCTCTCTGGGGGGGGCTTAAACTACGAGCAGTACTTC.

This sequence joins TRBV30 and TRBJ1-6, with 7 bases that match TRBD1. In germline, CDR1 is GTSNPN, CDR2 SVGIG (reference sequence). The CDR3 covers 15 residues. V lost 4 bases, J lost 9 bases, and 12 bases stayed unmatched. CDR3 sequence reads: CAWKVQGIFGSPLHF. CDR3 bases: TGTGCCTGGAAGGTACAGGGGATTTTTGGTTCACCCCTCCACTTT.

This clone was counted once. The rearrangement joins TRBV7-2 to TRBJ2-7, with 10 bases fitting TRBD2. The CDR3 is 16 residues long. The V segment lost 1 base and the J segment 3 bases; nucleotides outside the gene matches: 6. Germline V lookup: CDR1 SGHTA, CDR2 FQGNSA. The CDR3 loop reads CASSLGPLAGLYEQYF. The CDR3 DNA follows: TGTGCCAGCAGCTTAGGCCCACTAGCGGGGCTCTACGAGCAGTACTTC.

This clone was seen just once. This chain links TRBV9 with TRBJ2-3; D is uncertain. V was cut by 3 bases and J by 2 bases, with 13 bases left in between. Germline CDR1 and CDR2: SGDLS and YYNGEE. This CDR3 spans 15 amino acids. Here the CDR3 DNA reads TGTGCCAGCAGCGGACGACTCACCCCCACAGATACGCAGTATTTT. It encodes CASSGRLTPTDTQYF.

The chain is built from TRBV4-3 and TRBJ2-1, with D perhaps matching TRBD2 (5 bases). The CDR3 is made up of 15 amino acids. Germline loops: CDR1 LGHNA, CDR2 YSLEER. The V and J ends lost 0 bases and 7 bases respectively, with 13 bases between them. The CDR3 region is CASSQEMRAWNEQFF. The CDR3 DNA reads TGCGCCAGCAGCCAAGAGATGAGGGCTTGGAATGAGCAGTTCTTC.

The rearrangement links TRBV9 to TRBJ2-1; TRBD1 agrees at 9 bases. The CDR3 totals 15 residues. The V gene's germline CDR1 is SGDLS and CDR2 YYNGEE. Trimming cost V 4 bases and J 7 bases; bases outside gene matches: 9. The CDR3 spells CASSPRDREVNEQFF. In DNA form, the CDR3 reads TGTGCCAGCAGCCCCCGGGACAGGGAGGTAAATGAGCAGTTCTTC.

In its sample, this clone was seen a few times. The CDR3 reads CASSRTGYEQYF. In DNA, the CDR3 is TGTGCCAGCAGCCGAACCGGGTACGAGCAGTACTTC. This chain uses TRBV5-8 with TRBJ2-7; no clear D. There are 12 residues in the CDR3. Trimming shortened V by 4 bases and J by 4 bases, and 9 bases separated the two germline ends. Germline lookup yields CDR1 SGHTS and CDR2 YDEGEE.

This CDR3 reads CASSQGQAFYEQYF. CDR3 DNA sequence: TGTGCCAGCAGCCAGGGACAGGCGTTTTACGAGCAGTACTTC. The chain couples TRBV7-2 to TRBJ2-7; 8 bases match TRBD1. V lost 5 bases, J lost 4 bases, and 7 bases stayed unmatched. The CDR3 has 14 residues. Germline CDR1 is SGHTA and CDR2 is FQGNSA.